The 22 T cell receptor beta chains below come from one sample, sequenced in a study of blood T cell repertoires in COVID-19. The method was immunoSEQ multiplex PCR; TCRdb's version includes in-frame clones alone and lacks a portion of them. The repertoire holds about 160,000 clones, with 70% to 80% as singletons. Sequencing was carried out using peripheral blood. All receptors derive from a woman aged 55-70 years with COVID-19, enrolled during active disease.

V and J are TRBV28 and TRBJ1-3; TRBD1 agrees at 7 bases. The trim removed 4 bases at V and 0 bases at J, leaving 12 bases unmatched. Looked up from germline, CDR1 is MDHEN and CDR2 is SYDVKM. The CDR3 extends over 18 amino acids. The CDR3 reads CASSSPRDSRRSGNTIYF. CDR3 DNA: TGTGCCAGCAGTTCCCCCCGGGACAGCCGCCGCTCTGGAAACACCATATATTTT.

The CDR3: CASSLATSNTEAFF. CDR3 DNA sequence: TGCGCCAGCAGCTTGGCCACATCCAACACTGAAGCTTTCTTT. The chain links TRBV5-1 to TRBJ1-1; D unclear. The germline V gene has CDR1 SGHRS and CDR2 YFSETQ. Deletions cut 0 bases from V and 2 bases from J, with 8 bases between. The CDR3 extends over 14 amino acids.

This clone appeared a single time. The chain recombines TRBV5-4 with TRBJ2-1; tentatively, D is TRBD2 (6 bases). V was cut by 0 bases and J by 7 bases, with 14 bases left in between. The CDR3 is 15 amino acids. From germline, CDR1 is SGHNT and CDR2 YYREEE (reference sequence). The CDR3 is CASSLAEGLLNEQFF. The CDR3 coding sequence is TGTGCCAGCAGCTTGGCGGAGGGTCTACTTAATGAGCAGTTCTTC.

The rearrangement joins TRBV7-9 to TRBJ2-7, with 7 positions matching TRBD1. CDR1 is SEHNR and CDR2 is FQNEAQ in the germline V gene (reference sequence). The CDR3 contains 16 residues. With V trimmed by 5 bases and J by 3 bases, 13 bases remained unmatched. In DNA form, the CDR3 reads TGTGCCAGCAGCCAAGGGGGCGGTAGAGACAGCTACGAGCAGTACTTC. Translated: CASSQGGGRDSYEQYF. The full variable domain, completed using reference TRBV7-9 and TRBJ2-7, is DTGVSQNPRHKITKRGQNVTFRCDPISEHNRLYWYRQTLGQGPEFLTYFQNEAQLEKSRLLSDRFSAERPKGSFSTLEIQRTEQGDSAMYLCASSQGGGRDSYEQYFGPGTRLTVT.

J is TRBJ2-7 and V is TRBV4-1; 10 nucleotides line up with TRBD2. CDR3 length equals 18 residues. V gave up 2 bases and J gave up 5 bases; unmatched junction bases: 15. In germline, CDR1 is MGHRA, CDR2 YSYEKL. CDR3: CASSQRTPMGLASDEQYF. Written as DNA, the CDR3 is TGCGCCAGCAGCCAAAGGACGCCAATGGGACTAGCGAGCGACGAGCAGTACTTC.

This clone was seen a few times. The chain is built from TRBV7-6 and TRBJ1-2; 8 bases align to TRBD1. Germline CDR1 and CDR2: SGHVS and FNYEAQ. V was pared by 2 bases and J by 7 bases, with 12 bases of the junction left unmatched. This CDR3 has 16 amino acids. CDR3 nucleotide sequence: TGTGCCAGCAGCTTAAACCCGGGACAGGCTGGGGGTGGCTACACCTTC. It is translated as CASSLNPGQAGGGYTF.

The chain combines TRBV7-6 with TRBJ2-3, with 9 bases lining up with TRBD2. Germline values: CDR1 SGHVS, CDR2 FNYEAQ. CDR3 length: 18 amino acids. Trimming took 5 bases from V and 0 from J; bases not matched to a gene: 12. This chain's CDR3 is CASSPFRAAGGSTDTQYF. The CDR3, as DNA: TGTGCCAGCAGCCCGTTTAGGGCCGCGGGGGGGAGCACAGATACGCAGTATTTT.

The rearrangement uses TRBV13 and TRBJ2-1, with 8 bases aligning to TRBD1. V lost 6 bases to trimming and J lost 8 bases; unmatched junction nucleotides: 15. Germline CDR1 is PRHDT and CDR2 is FYEKMQ (reference sequence). The CDR3 has 16 amino acids. The CDR3 region has the DNA TGTGCCAGCAGGGTAGGACAGGGTAAAGTCGGTGATGAGCAGTTCTTC. Its protein product is CASRVGQGKVGDEQFF.

V is TRBV19 and J is TRBJ1-5; TRBD1 matches at 8 bases. The CDR3 loop spans 14 amino acids. The germline CDR1 and CDR2 sequences are LNHDA and SQIVND (reference sequence). The V and J ends lost 6 bases and 1 base, in that order; junction bases with no gene match: 2. The CDR3 DNA reads as TGTGCCAGTAGCGGACAGGGCAGCAATCAGCCCCAGCATTTT. Encoded protein: CASSGQGSNQPQHF.

V is TRBV11-2 and J is TRBJ2-1; D unclear. CDR3 size: 14 residues. V was clipped by 1 base and J by 7 bases, with 11 bases between them. The germline V gene encodes CDR1 SGHAT and CDR2 FQNNGV. CDR3 DNA sequence: TGTGCCAGCAGCTTAGCTGGCCAGGTTAATGAGCAGTTCTTC. Translated, it gives CASSLAGQVNEQFF.

The genes are TRBV25-1 and TRBJ2-1, with 7 bases matching TRBD2. Germline V CDR1 and CDR2: MGHDK, SYGVNS. J lost 5 bases, V lost 2 bases, and 9 bases had no gene match. The CDR3 contains 16 residues. CDR3 sequence reads: CASSEQWGRVHNEQFF. CDR3 nucleotide sequence: TGTGCCAGCAGTGAACAATGGGGGAGGGTTCACAATGAGCAGTTCTTC.

The rearrangement joins TRBV4-1 to TRBJ1-1; 8 bases agree with TRBD1. Losses at the gene ends were 5 bases for V and 0 bases for J; bases not matched to a gene: 8. The CDR3 extends over 16 amino acids. In germline, CDR1 is MGHRA, CDR2 YSYEKL. Here the CDR3 DNA reads TGCGCCAGCAGCTTCACGACAGGGGCAATGAACACTGAAGCTTTCTTT. It specifies CASSFTTGAMNTEAFF.

The CDR3 coding sequence is TGTGCCAGCAGAACCATAGCGGGGGAGTTCACAGATACGCAGTATTTT. Amino acid sequence: CASRTIAGEFTDTQYF. V gene TRBV5-5 combines with J gene TRBJ2-3, with 9 bases aligning to TRBD2. V trimming: 5 bases; J trimming: 2 bases; junction bases outside the gene matches: 9. The CDR3 length is 16 residues. The V gene's germline CDR1 is SGHKS and CDR2 YYEKEE (reference sequence).

The chain couples TRBV28 to TRBJ2-7; TRBD2 aligns across 13 bases. The V and J ends lost 6 bases and 5 bases, in that order; junction bases with no gene match: 13. CDR3 length equals 17 residues. CDR1 is MDHEN and CDR2 is SYDVKM in the germline V gene. CDR3 sequence: CASRQGGLAGAGHEQYF. CDR3 DNA: TGTGCCAGCAGACAGGGCGGACTAGCGGGAGCAGGTCACGAGCAGTACTTC.

This clone has more than one count but fewer than ten. This chain links TRBV7-2 with TRBJ2-7; 7 bases are a match to TRBD1. The V gene end was trimmed by 5 bases and the J gene end by 5 bases; junction bases not matched to a gene: 6. The length of the CDR3 is 13 residues. Per germline, CDR1 SGHTA and CDR2 FQGNSA. CDR3 sequence: CASSRQGLHEQYF. CDR3 DNA sequence: TGTGCCAGCAGCAGACAGGGTCTCCACGAGCAGTACTTC.

J is TRBJ2-2 and V is TRBV7-6, with no clear D. V was clipped by 5 bases and J by 7 bases, with 11 bases between them. The germline gives CDR1 SGHVS, CDR2 FNYEAQ. The CDR3 contains 13 residues. The CDR3 DNA is TGTGCCAGCAGCCACGGGTATATCGGGGAGCTGTTTTTT. It encodes CASSHGYIGELFF.

This clone was observed a single time. The DNA for the CDR3 is TGTGCCAGCAGCGGCGGGGCCAGCCTAAGCACAGATACGCAGTATTTT. This codes for CASSGGASLSTDTQYF. J is TRBJ2-3 and V is TRBV11-2, with a weak D call TRBD2 (6 bases). Germline loops: CDR1 SGHAT, CDR2 FQNNGV. This CDR3 comprises 16 residues. V was clipped by 5 bases and J by 0 bases, with 15 bases between them.

This chain links TRBV28 with TRBJ1-2; 11 bases are a match to TRBD1. The length of the CDR3 is 15 residues. The V gene end was trimmed by 3 bases and the J gene end by 3 bases; junction bases not matched to a gene: 3. The germline gives CDR1 MDHEN, CDR2 SYDVKM. CDR3 DNA sequence: TGTGCCAGCAGTTTTTCGGGACAGGGGGACTATGGCTACACCTTC. Amino acids: CASSFSGQGDYGYTF.

This chain joins TRBV27 and TRBJ2-7; possible D gene TRBD1, 6 bases. The CDR3 spans 13 residues. Germline values: CDR1 MNHEY, CDR2 SMNVEV (reference sequence). CDR3 sequence reads: CPQSGATTYEQYV. The CDR3 DNA reads TGTCCCCAATCAGGGGCCACTACCTACGAGCAGTACGTC.

The chain combines TRBV18 with TRBJ2-3, with 9 positions matching TRBD1. The trim removed 3 bases at V and 3 bases at J, leaving 10 bases unmatched. This CDR3 comprises 17 residues. Germline CDR1 reads KGHSH; CDR2 reads LQKENI. The CDR3: CASSPSLQGAGTDTQYF. In DNA, the CDR3 is TGTGCCAGCTCACCGAGTCTACAGGGGGCGGGGACAGATACGCAGTATTTT.

J is TRBJ1-2 and V is TRBV4-1; 9 bases are shared with TRBD1. Trimming took 0 bases from V and 5 from J; bases not matched to a gene: 7. This CDR3 is built from 16 residues. Looked up from germline, CDR1 is MGHRA and CDR2 is YSYEKL. The DNA for the CDR3 is TGCGCCAGCAGCCAAGATACTGGGACAGGGAAGTATGGCTACACCTTC. Translating gives CASSQDTGTGKYGYTF.

V gene TRBV2 combines with J gene TRBJ2-1; 10 bases line up with TRBD2. V dropped 5 bases and J dropped 5; count of bases not matched to a gene: 3. This CDR3 region has 14 residues. CDR1 and CDR2 (germline): SNHLY, FYNNEI. Written as DNA, the CDR3 is TGTGCCAGCAGTAGTAGCGGGGGGAACAATGAGCAGTTCTTC. Protein sequence: CASSSSGGNNEQFF.